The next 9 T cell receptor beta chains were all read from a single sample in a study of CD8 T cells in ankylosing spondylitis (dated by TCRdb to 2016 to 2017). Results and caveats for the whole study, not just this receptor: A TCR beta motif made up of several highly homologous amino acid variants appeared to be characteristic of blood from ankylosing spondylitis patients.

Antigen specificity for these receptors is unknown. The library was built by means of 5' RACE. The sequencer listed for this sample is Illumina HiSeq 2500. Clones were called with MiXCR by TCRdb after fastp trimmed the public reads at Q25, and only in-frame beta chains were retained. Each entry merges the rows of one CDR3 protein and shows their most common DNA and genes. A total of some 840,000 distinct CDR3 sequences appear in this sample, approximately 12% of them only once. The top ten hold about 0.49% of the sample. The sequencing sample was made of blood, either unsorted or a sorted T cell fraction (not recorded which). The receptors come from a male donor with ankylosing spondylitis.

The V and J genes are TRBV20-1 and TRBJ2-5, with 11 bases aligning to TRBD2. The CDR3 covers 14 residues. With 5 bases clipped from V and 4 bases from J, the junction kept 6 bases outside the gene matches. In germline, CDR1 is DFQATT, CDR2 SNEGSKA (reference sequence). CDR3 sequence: CSAALAGVLETQYF. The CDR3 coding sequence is TGCAGTGCTGCACTAGCGGGGGTTTTAGAGACCCAGTACTTC.

CDR3 DNA sequence: TGCAGTGCTCGGGTTCGGGGGTTAACAGATACGCAGTATTTT. Amino acid sequence: CSARVRGLTDTQYF. The gene calls are TRBV20-1 and TRBJ2-3; possible D gene TRBD2, 6 bases. This CDR3 has 14 residues. V was clipped by 5 bases and J by 3 bases, with 15 bases between them. CDR1 is DFQATT and CDR2 is SNEGSKA in the germline V gene (reference sequence).

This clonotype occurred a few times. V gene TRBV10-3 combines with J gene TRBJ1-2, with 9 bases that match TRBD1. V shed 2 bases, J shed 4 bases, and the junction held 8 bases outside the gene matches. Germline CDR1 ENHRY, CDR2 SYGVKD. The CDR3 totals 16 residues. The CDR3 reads CAISERGRDRAYGYTF. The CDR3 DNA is TGTGCCATCAGTGAGCGGGGCCGGGACAGGGCCTATGGCTACACCTTC.

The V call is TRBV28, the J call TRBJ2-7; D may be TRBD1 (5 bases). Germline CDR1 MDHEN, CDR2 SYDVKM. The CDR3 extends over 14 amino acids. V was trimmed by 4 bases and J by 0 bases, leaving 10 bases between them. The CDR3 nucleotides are TGTGCCAGCAGTTCACAGGATCTCTCCTACGAGCAGTACTTC. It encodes CASSSQDLSYEQYF.

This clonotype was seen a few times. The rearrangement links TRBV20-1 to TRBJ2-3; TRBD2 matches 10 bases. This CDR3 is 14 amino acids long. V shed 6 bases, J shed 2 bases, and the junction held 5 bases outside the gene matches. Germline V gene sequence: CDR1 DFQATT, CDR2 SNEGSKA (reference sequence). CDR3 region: CSARLAGYTDTQYF. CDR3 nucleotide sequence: TGCAGTGCCCGACTAGCGGGTTACACAGATACGCAGTATTTT.

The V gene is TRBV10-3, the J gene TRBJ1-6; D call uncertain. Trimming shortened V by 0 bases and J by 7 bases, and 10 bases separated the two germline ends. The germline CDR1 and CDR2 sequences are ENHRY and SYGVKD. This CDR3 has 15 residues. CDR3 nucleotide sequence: TGTGCCATCAGTGAGTCAGCGAGGGAGAATTCACCCCTCCACTTT. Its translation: CAISESARENSPLHF.

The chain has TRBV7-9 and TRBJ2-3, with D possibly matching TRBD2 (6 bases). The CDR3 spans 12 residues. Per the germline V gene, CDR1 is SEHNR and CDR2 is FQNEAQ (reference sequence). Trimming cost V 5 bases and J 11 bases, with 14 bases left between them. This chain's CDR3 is CASSPTVGGQYF. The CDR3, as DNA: TGTGCCAGCAGCCCCACGGTCGGGGGGCAGTATTTT.

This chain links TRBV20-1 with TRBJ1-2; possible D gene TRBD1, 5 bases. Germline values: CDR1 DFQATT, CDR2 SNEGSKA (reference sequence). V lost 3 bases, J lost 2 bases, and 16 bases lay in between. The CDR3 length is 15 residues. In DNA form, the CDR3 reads TGCAGTGCTAGTTATGCGGGAAAGGGGAACTATGGCTACACCTTC. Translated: CSASYAGKGNYGYTF.

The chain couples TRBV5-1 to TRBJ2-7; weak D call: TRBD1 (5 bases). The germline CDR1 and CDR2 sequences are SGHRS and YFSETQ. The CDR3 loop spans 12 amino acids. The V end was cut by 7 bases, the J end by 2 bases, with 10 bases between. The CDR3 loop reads CASASGTYEQYF. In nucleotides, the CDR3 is TGCGCCAGCGCATCAGGGACCTACGAGCAGTACTTC. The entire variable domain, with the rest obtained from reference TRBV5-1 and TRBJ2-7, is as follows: KAGVTQTPRYLIKTRGQQVTLSCSPISGHRSVSWYQQTPGQGLQFLFEYFSETQRNKGNFPGRFSGRQFSNSRSEMNVSTLELGDSALYLCASASGTYEQYFGPGTRLTVT.